This TCR beta chain was sequenced during a study of beta chain features in type 1 diabetes. The CDR3 is made up of 13 amino acids. The germline CDR1 and CDR2 sequences are MDHEN and SYDVKM. Trimming took 6 bases from V and 7 from J; bases not matched to a gene: 5. General study findings and limits: Type 1 diabetes patients showed fewer insertions and more deletions at VDJ junctions. There was a moderate but significant shortening of TCRB CDR3s in all four CD4+ subsets of Type 1 diabetes patients.

CD4+ cells of the naive, central memory, regulatory and stem cell-like memory types were sorted via CD45RO/CCR7/CD25/CD127/CD95/CD27. As to this clone: Its matching antigen is unknown.

Isolated RNA was reverse transcribed in full, so expressed TCRB transcripts were sequenced. Only in-frame clones appear in the TCRdb table, and some are missing; sequencing was by immunoSEQ multiplex PCR. The sample carries hundreds of thousands of clones, roughly 13% recorded once. The source of this sequence is a man between 18 and 29 years old with type 1 diabetes. Sample: naive CD4+ T cells from blood. The chain couples TRBV28 to TRBJ1-4; 7 nucleotides align to TRBD1. The CDR3, as DNA: TGTGCCAGCAGCGAAGGACAGGCTGAAAAACTGTTTTTT. This sequence encodes CASSEGQAEKLFF.